This TCR beta chain derives from a study of blood T cell repertoires in COVID-19. Study context: Samples of COVID-19 (acute and convalescent) were obtained from the United States, Italy and Spain. In each case, the material was cDNA or gDNA derived from T cells, B-cell-depleted T cells, or PBMCs.

Seattle's enrolled individuals joined amid active infection and were then monitored longitudinally. In the authors' workflow: Quantification of nucleated cells was approximated via reference gene primer amplification. Assay: immunoSEQ multiplex PCR; the TCRdb copy retains only in-frame clones and omits some. V, J and clone size were drawn from that table, and D and trimming were deduced from the DNA. The sample yields 350,000 to 400,000 clones, 70% to 90% seen once. Germline V gene lookup returns CDR1 LGHNT and CDR2 FRNRAP. Trimming removed 2 bases from V and 0 bases from J; junction bases left unmatched: 11. The CDR3 sequence is 18 residues long.

The sample comprised peripheral blood. This receptor was taken from an older woman with COVID-19, enrolled during active disease. This chain links TRBV12-5 with TRBJ2-5; 8 bases are shared with TRBD2. The CDR3 sequence: CASGLTQKSGGNQETQYF. As DNA, the CDR3 is TGTGCTAGTGGTTTGACCCAGAAGAGCGGGGGAAACCAAGAGACCCAGTACTTC. The full variable domain, with the rest looked up from reference TRBV12-5 and TRBJ2-5, is DARVTQTPRHKVTEMGQEVTMRCQPILGHNTVFWYRQTMMQGLELLAYFRNRAPLDDSGMPKDRFSAEMPDATLATLKIQPSEPRDSAVYFCASGLTQKSGGNQETQYFGPGTRLLVL.